The 11 T cell receptor beta chains presented below share a single source sample, sequenced in a study of T cell repertoires in cytomegalovirus infection. TCRdb re-derived calls from the reads in MiXCR, one entry per CDR3 protein. The repertoire consists of under 850,000 distinct CDR3 sequences, with 35% to 45% occurring once and the leading ten covering about 2.8%. Sequenced: PBMCs. The receptors stem from a human donor in good health (CMV status not recorded). Some clones in this sample may be carry-over from other donors' samples.

The V call is TRBV7-9, the J call TRBJ2-7, with no clear D. Per germline, CDR1 SEHNR and CDR2 FQNEAQ (reference sequence). The CDR3 is 11 amino acids. Deletions cut 9 bases from V and 1 base from J, with 7 bases between. The CDR3 DNA reads as TGTGCCAGTACCCAATCCTACGAGCAGTACTTC. Its protein product is CASTQSYEQYF.

The chain uses TRBV28 and TRBJ2-3, with TRBD2 matching over 13 bases. CDR3 size: 16 residues. Germline V gives CDR1 MDHEN, CDR2 SYDVKM. V shed 11 bases and J 0 bases; nucleotides not matched to a gene: 8. The CDR3 region is CAGGLAGAASTDTQYF. The CDR3 nucleotides read TGTGCCGGAGGACTAGCGGGGGCCGCTAGCACAGATACGCAGTATTTT.

The chain employs TRBV12-3 or TRBV12-4 and TRBJ2-5, with 7 nucleotides matching TRBD1. The CDR3 is 16 residues long. Losses at the gene ends were 5 bases for V and 4 bases for J; bases not matched to a gene: 13. The CDR3 reads CASSLSSWTGPETQYF. CDR3 in DNA: TGTGCCAGCAGTCTCTCCTCATGGACAGGCCCAGAGACCCAGTACTTC.

V usage is TRBV7-9 and J usage is TRBJ2-7; D could derive from TRBD1 or TRBD2 (6 bases each). The V end lost 3 bases, the J end lost 3 bases, and 15 bases lay between the germline ends. The CDR3 is 15 amino acids. CDR1 SEHNR and CDR2 FQNEAQ come from the germline V gene (reference sequence). This chain's CDR3 is CASSFSRGPHYEQYF. CDR3 DNA: TGTGCCAGCAGCTTTTCACGGGGGCCCCACTACGAGCAGTACTTC.

The chain uses TRBV7-6 and TRBJ2-2, with D maybe TRBD2 (6 bases). The CDR3 runs 17 residues. Germline loops: CDR1 SGHVS, CDR2 FNYEAQ. V gave up 9 bases and J gave up 2 bases, with 22 bases separating them. CDR3 region: CARSKTRGRINTGELFF. The CDR3 DNA reads TGTGCCAGAAGCAAGACTAGAGGGAGGATAAACACCGGGGAGCTGTTTTTT.

This clonotype was counted only a few times. The J gene is TRBJ2-1, the V gene TRBV5-5, with 11 bases lining up with TRBD1. The V gene end was trimmed by 3 bases and the J gene end by 6 bases; junction bases not matched to a gene: 2. In germline, CDR1 is SGHKS, CDR2 YYEKEE (reference sequence). The CDR3 contains 14 residues. The CDR3 sequence: CASSWGQGVNEQFF. CDR3 in DNA: TGTGCCAGCAGCTGGGGACAGGGGGTCAATGAGCAGTTCTTC.

The chain has TRBV27 and TRBJ1-5; D is unclear. Germline CDR1 and CDR2: MNHEY and SMNVEV (reference sequence). The CDR3 spans 17 residues. Trimming took 1 base from V and 8 from J, leaving 21 bases between them. CDR3 protein: CASSLFWGAGDLEPQHF. As DNA, the CDR3 is TGTGCCAGCAGTTTATTTTGGGGAGCGGGTGACTTAGAGCCCCAGCATTTT.

A note on this clonotype: The junction departs from the called germline gene at one end, perhaps through a read error. The DNA for the CDR3 is TGTGCCAGCAGGTTTGAGGGAGTTGGTACACCCCGCCACTTT. Protein product: CASRFEGVGTPRHF. J is TRBJ1-6 and V is TRBV27; D not resolved. CDR3 length equals 14 residues. Germline assignment: CDR1 MNHEY and CDR2 SMNVEV (reference sequence).

This clonotype came up a few times. The chain couples TRBV12-3 or TRBV12-4 to TRBJ1-5; TRBD1 matches at 7 bases. Losses at the gene ends were 3 bases for V and 6 bases for J; bases not matched to a gene: 8. The CDR3 loop spans 15 amino acids. This CDR3 reads CASSLARGSGQPQHF. The CDR3 region has the DNA TGTGCCAGCAGTTTGGCCAGGGGGAGCGGTCAGCCCCAGCATTTT.

V and J are TRBV20-1 and TRBJ2-7; 7 bases are a match to TRBD2. The CDR3 loop spans 16 amino acids. Trimming cost V 3 bases and J 0 bases; bases outside gene matches: 11. CDR1 DFQATT and CDR2 SNEGSKA come from the germline V gene (reference sequence). CDR3 DNA sequence: TGCAGTGCTAGCGGGTTCCGAAAGCGGGACTCCTACGAGCAGTACTTC. Residues: CSASGFRKRDSYEQYF.

The chain uses TRBV12-3 or TRBV12-4 and TRBJ1-1; 10 nucleotides match TRBD1. Unmatched junction bases numbered 7, after V lost 5 bases and J lost 4 bases. The CDR3 has 15 residues. The CDR3 loop is CASSDRDRGFTEAFF. For the CDR3, the DNA is TGTGCCAGCAGTGACCGGGACAGGGGTTTCACTGAAGCTTTCTTT.